These T cell receptor beta chains were read from a single sample in a study of type 1 and type 2 diabetes patients. From the multiplex PCR reads, TCRdb called clonotypes with MiXCR, one entry per CDR3 protein. The data contain 280,000 or so distinct CDR3 sequences, 45% to 60% of them singletons. Sequencing used peripheral blood mononuclear cells (PBMCs). The receptors were gathered from a man between 18 and 29 years old with type 2 diabetes. The CDR3 runs from the conserved cysteine through the conserved F or W. The order of the fields is clone size, J gene, V gene, D gene, CDR3 protein, CDR3 DNA. A D gene is named only where the DNA matches it firmly. Not every row has a clone size; where given, it reads once, few, many or a size class.

NA	TRBJ2-7	TRBV4-2	TRBD2	CASSKASGPFGEQYF	TGTGCCAGCAGCAAGGCTAGCGGGCCCTTCGGGGAGCAGTACTTC
few	TRBJ1-1	TRBV12-3/TRBV12-4	NA	CASSVGIQNTEAFF	TGTGCCAGCAGCGTAGGCATACAGAACACTGAAGCTTTCTTT
once	TRBJ2-7	TRBV5-1	TRBD2	CAISLTGAGSYEQYF	TGCGCCATCAGCTTGACGGGAGCGGGAAGCTACGAGCAGTACTTC
NA	TRBJ2-3	TRBV6-6	NA	CASSYSMADSTDTQYF	TGTGCCAGCAGTTACTCGATGGCAGATAGCACAGATACGCAGTATTTT
NA	TRBJ1-1	TRBV12-3/TRBV12-4	NA	CASSKKENTEAFF	TGTGCCAGCAGTAAAAAGGAGAACACTGAAGCTTTCTTT
few	TRBJ1-5	TRBV19	NA	CASSMLNQPQHF	TGTGCCAGTAGTATGCTCAATCAGCCCCAGCATTTT
NA	TRBJ2-3	TRBV2	TRBD2	CASSSRLAGGDTQYF	TGTGCCAGCAGTTCGCGACTAGCGGGGGGAGATACGCAGTATTTT
NA	TRBJ2-5	TRBV25-1	TRBD1	CASSESGQVQTQYF	TGTGCCAGCAGTGAATCAGGACAGGTCCAGACCCAGTACTTC
NA	TRBJ2-7	TRBV19	NA	CASSPRGAGYEQYF	TGTGCCAGTAGTCCCAGAGGGGCTGGCTACGAGCAGTACTTC
NA	TRBJ2-1	TRBV29-1	TRBD1	CSVGVQGPHEQFF	TGCAGCGTTGGGGTACAGGGGCCCCATGAGCAGTTCTTC
NA	TRBJ2-2	TRBV14	TRBD2	CASSKFFGGDTGELFF	TGTGCCAGCAGTAAATTTTTCGGGGGGGACACCGGGGAGCTGTTTTTT
NA	TRBJ1-1	TRBV2	NA	CASWTDTEAFF	TGTGCCAGTTGGACGGACACTGAAGCTTTCTTT
NA	TRBJ1-2	TRBV10-3	NA	CAISVSGVNYGYTF	TGTGCCATCAGTGTGTCAGGGGTTAACTATGGCTACACCTTC
NA	TRBJ2-1	TRBV4-3	TRBD2	CASSQDRTSGFYNEQFF	TGCGCCAGCAGCCAAGATAGGACTAGCGGGTTTTACAATGAGCAGTTCTTC
few	TRBJ1-1	TRBV5-1	NA	CASSLGDTRARGEAFF	TGCGCCAGCAGCTTGGGGGACACCCGAGCCCGAGGCGAAGCTTTCTTT
once	TRBJ2-3	TRBV20-1	TRBD2	CSARDLLAGTDTQYF	TGCAGTGCTAGAGATCTATTAGCGGGTACAGATACGCAGTATTTT
NA	TRBJ2-7	TRBV12-3/TRBV12-4	NA	CASSLGEGLYEQYF	TGTGCCAGCAGTTTAGGAGAGGGGTTGTACGAGCAGTACTTC
NA	TRBJ2-3	TRBV7-3	NA	CASSPRGPDTQYF	TGTGCCAGCAGCCCCCGGGGCCCAGATACGCAGTATTTT
NA	TRBJ2-5	TRBV7-8	NA	CASSQDSGLGGGTQYF	TGTGCCAGCAGCCAAGATTCGGGGTTGGGTGGGGGGACCCAGTACTTC
many	TRBJ1-1	TRBV2	NA	CASSLKWGEEAFF	TGTGCCAGCAGTCTTAAATGGGGGGAGGAAGCTTTCTTT
NA	TRBJ2-5	TRBV3-1	NA	CASSQEGGEYQETQYF	TGTGCCAGCAGCCAAGAAGGAGGCGAGTACCAAGAGACCCAGTACTTC
NA	TRBJ1-5	TRBV19	NA	CASGTGNQPQHF	TGTGCCAGCGGGACGGGGAATCAGCCCCAGCATTTT
once	TRBJ2-6	TRBV3-1	NA	CASSPTGANVLTF	TGTGCCAGCAGCCCTACCGGGGCCAACGTCCTGACTTTC
few	TRBJ2-2	TRBV6-4	NA	CASRPLPDRGELFF	TGTGCCAGCAGACCGCTCCCGGACAGAGGGGAGCTGTTTTTT
few	TRBJ1-2	TRBV30	NA	CAWSRAAGNGYTF	TGTGCCTGGAGTAGGGCTGCAGGGAATGGCTACACCTTC
few	TRBJ2-7	TRBV7-8	NA	CASSEGPGLQNYEQYF	TGTGCCAGCAGCGAAGGTCCGGGACTCCAAAATTACGAGCAGTACTTC
NA	TRBJ2-3	TRBV20-1	TRBD2	CSASGEGYTDTQYF	TGCAGTGCGTCTGGGGAGGGATACACAGATACGCAGTATTTT
NA	TRBJ2-2	TRBV6-2/TRBV6-3	TRBD2	CASSPLAGGGTGELFF	TGTGCCAGCAGTCCCCTAGCGGGAGGAGGCACCGGGGAGCTGTTTTTT
NA	TRBJ2-5	TRBV9	TRBD2	CASSTGLGGGAGETQYF	TGTGCCAGCAGCACCGGACTGGGCGGGGGGGCCGGAGAGACCCAGTACTTC